Sequencing of this T cell receptor beta chain was carried out in a study of CD8 T cells in Susac syndrome. Whole-study findings and limits: In Susac syndrome, CD4+ T cell repertoires lacked any clonal expansion.

When the RNA was reverse transcribed, random hexamers were used with an input of roughly 0.45 to 1 ug. Across 54 Vbeta and 13 Jbeta, immunoSEQ multiplex PCR amplified TCR beta CDR3. TCRdb analysed the immunoSEQ multiplex PCR reads with MiXCR anew, one entry per CDR3 protein. The table shows some 160,000 distinct CDR3 sequences, with approximately 94% occurring only once. Note on this clonotype: Its antigen is still unknown.

V shed 1 base, J shed 7 bases, and the junction held 7 bases outside the gene matches. This CDR3 has 15 residues. CDR1 and CDR2 from the germline V gene are SGHDN and FVKESK. This chain connects TRBV14 to TRBJ1-2, with 9 bases aligning to TRBD1. The sequence came from a human donor with Susac syndrome. Sequencing was done on a sample of CD4+ T cells from PBMCs. CDR3 region: CASSQVTGGIGGYTF. The DNA of the CDR3 is TGTGCCAGCAGCCAAGTCACAGGGGGCATTGGTGGCTACACCTTC.